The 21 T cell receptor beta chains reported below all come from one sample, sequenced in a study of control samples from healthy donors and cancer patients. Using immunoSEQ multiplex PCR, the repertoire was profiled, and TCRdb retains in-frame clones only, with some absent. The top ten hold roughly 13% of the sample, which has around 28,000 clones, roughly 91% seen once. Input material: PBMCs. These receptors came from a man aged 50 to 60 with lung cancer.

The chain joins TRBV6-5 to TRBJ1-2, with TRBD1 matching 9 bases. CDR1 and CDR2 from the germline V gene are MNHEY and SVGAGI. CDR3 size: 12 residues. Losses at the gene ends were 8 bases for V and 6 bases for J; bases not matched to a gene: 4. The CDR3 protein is CASSRQGDGYTF. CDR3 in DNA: TGTGCCAGCTCGAGACAGGGGGATGGCTACACCTTC.

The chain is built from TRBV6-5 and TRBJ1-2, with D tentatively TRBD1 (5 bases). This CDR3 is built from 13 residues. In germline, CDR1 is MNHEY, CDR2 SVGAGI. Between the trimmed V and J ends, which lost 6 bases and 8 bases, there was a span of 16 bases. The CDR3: CASRSTGFEGYTF. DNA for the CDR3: TGTGCCAGCAGGTCAACAGGTTTTGAAGGCTACACCTTC.

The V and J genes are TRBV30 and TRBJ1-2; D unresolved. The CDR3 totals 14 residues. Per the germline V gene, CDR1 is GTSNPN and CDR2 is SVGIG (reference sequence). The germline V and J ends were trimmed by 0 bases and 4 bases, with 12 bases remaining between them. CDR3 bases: TGTGCCTGGAGTGTAGGATTTTACAGCTATGGCTACACCTTC. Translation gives CAWSVGFYSYGYTF.

In DNA, the CDR3 is TGCGCCAGCAGCTTGGTCCCCAGGGTCAATGAGCAGTTCTTC. Protein sequence: CASSLVPRVNEQFF. The chain is built from TRBV5-1 and TRBJ2-1, with D maybe TRBD1 (5 bases). Trimming left V 0 bases short and J 6 bases short, with 10 bases between. This CDR3 region has 14 residues. Looked up from germline, CDR1 is SGHRS and CDR2 is YFSETQ.

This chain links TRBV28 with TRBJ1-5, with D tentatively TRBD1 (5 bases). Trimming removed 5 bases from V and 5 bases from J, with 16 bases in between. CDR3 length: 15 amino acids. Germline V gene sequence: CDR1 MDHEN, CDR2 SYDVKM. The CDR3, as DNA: TGTGCCAGCAGTCCCCGGAGGGGTTCGGATCAGCCCCAGCATTTT. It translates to CASSPRRGSDQPQHF.

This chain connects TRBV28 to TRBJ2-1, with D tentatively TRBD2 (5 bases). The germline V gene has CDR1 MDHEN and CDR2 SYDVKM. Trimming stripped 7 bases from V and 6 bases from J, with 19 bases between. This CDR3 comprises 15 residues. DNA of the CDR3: TGTGCCAGCACCAGAGGGCCGGACCAGACCAATGAGCAGTTCTTC. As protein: CASTRGPDQTNEQFF.

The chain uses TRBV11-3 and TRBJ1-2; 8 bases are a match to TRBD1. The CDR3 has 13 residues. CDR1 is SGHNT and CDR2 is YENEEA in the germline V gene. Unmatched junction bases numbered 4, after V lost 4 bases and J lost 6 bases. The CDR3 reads CASSSDRGNGYTF. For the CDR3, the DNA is TGTGCCAGCAGCTCAGACAGGGGAAATGGCTACACCTTC.

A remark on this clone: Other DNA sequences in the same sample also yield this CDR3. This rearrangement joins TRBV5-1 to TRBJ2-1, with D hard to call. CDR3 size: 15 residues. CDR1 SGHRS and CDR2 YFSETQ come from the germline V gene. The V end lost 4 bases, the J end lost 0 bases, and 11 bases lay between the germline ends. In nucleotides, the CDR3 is TGCGCCAGCAGCCTGCGACCTAGCTCCTACAATGAGCAGTTCTTC. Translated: CASSLRPSSYNEQFF. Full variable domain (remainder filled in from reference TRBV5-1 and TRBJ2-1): KAGVTQTPRYLIKTRGQQVTLSCSPISGHRSVSWYQQTPGQGLQFLFEYFSETQRNKGNFPGRFSGRQFSNSRSEMNVSTLELGDSALYLCASSLRPSSYNEQFFGPGTRLTVL.

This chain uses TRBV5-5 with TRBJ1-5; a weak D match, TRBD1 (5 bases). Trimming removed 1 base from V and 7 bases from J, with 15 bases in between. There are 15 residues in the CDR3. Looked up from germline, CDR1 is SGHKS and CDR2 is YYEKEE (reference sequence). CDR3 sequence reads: CASSLWGTLTQPQHF. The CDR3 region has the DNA TGTGCCAGCAGCTTGTGGGGGACGCTGACCCAGCCCCAGCATTTT.

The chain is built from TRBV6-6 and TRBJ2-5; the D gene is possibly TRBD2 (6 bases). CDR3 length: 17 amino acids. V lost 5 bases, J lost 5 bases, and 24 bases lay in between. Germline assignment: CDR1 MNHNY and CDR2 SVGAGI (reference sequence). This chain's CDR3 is CASSPSRGLPSQETQYF. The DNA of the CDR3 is TGTGCCAGCAGTCCATCCCGGGGGTTACCGAGCCAGGAGACCCAGTACTTC.

The CDR3 DNA follows: TGTGCCAGCAGCTCGACTAGCGGCGGGGATACGCAGTATTTT. This codes for CASSSTSGGDTQYF. The chain recombines TRBV5-4 with TRBJ2-3; 9 nucleotides line up with TRBD2. J was trimmed by 6 bases and V by 3 bases; bases with no gene match: 5. The germline V gene has CDR1 SGHNT and CDR2 YYREEE (reference sequence). This CDR3 is 14 amino acids long.

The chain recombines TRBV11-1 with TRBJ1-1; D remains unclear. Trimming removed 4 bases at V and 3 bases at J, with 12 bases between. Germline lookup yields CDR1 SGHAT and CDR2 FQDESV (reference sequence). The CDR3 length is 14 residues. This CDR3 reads CASSSLGRDTEAFF. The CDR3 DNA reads TGTGCCAGCAGCTCTCTCGGACGGGACACTGAAGCTTTCTTT.

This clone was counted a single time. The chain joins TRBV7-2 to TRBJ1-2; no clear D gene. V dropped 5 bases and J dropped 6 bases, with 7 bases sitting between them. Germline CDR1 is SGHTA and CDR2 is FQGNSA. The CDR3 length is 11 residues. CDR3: CASSLRHGYTF. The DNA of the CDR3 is TGTGCCAGCAGCCTAAGGCATGGCTACACCTTC.

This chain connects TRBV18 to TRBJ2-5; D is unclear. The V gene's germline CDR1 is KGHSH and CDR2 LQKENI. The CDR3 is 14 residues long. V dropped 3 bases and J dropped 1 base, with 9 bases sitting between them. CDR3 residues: CASSPPSLQETQYF. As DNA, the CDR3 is TGTGCCAGCTCACCCCCCTCCCTCCAAGAGACCCAGTACTTC.

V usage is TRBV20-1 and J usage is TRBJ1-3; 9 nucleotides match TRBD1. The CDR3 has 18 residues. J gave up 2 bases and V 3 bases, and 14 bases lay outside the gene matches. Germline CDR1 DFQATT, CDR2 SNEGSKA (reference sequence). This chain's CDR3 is CSASAVPGQGAAGNTIYF. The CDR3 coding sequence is TGCAGTGCTAGTGCCGTCCCGGGACAGGGAGCGGCTGGAAACACCATATATTTT.

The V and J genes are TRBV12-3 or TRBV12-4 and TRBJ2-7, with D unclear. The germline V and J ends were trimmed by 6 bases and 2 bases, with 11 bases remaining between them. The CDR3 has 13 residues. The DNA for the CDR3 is TGTGCCAGCAGACGTCATTTAACCTACGAGCAGTACTTC. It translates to CASRRHLTYEQYF.

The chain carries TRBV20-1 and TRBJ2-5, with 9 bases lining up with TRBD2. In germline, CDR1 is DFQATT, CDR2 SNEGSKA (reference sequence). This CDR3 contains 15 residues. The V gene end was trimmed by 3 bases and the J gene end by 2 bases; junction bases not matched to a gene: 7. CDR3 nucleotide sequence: TGCAGTGCTAGTAAACGCGGGGGGGGACAAGAGACCCAGTACTTC. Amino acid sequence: CSASKRGGGQETQYF.

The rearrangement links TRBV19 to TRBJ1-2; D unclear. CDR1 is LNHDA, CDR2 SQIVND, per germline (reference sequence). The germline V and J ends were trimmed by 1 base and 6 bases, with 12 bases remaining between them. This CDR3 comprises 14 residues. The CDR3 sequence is CASSIAAFSHGYTF. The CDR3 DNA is TGTGCCAGTAGTATAGCGGCGTTTTCCCATGGCTACACCTTC.

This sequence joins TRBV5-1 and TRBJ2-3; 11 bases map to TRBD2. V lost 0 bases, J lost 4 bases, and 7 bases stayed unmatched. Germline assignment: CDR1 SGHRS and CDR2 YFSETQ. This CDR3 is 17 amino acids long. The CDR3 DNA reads TGCGCCAGCAGCTTGGAGACTAGCGGGGTTGGCGCAGATACGCAGTATTTT. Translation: CASSLETSGVGADTQYF.

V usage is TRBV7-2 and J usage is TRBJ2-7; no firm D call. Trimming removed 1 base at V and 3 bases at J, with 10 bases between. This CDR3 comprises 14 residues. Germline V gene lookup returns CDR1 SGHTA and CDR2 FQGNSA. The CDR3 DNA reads TGTGCCAGCAGCTTAGTCTATCGCGACTACGAGCAGTACTTC. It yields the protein CASSLVYRDYEQYF. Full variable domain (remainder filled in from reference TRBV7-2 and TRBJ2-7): GAGVSQSPSNKVTEKGKDVELRCDPISGHTALYWYRQSLGQGLEFLIYFQGNSAPDKSGLPSDRFSAERTGGSVSTLTIQRTQQEDSAVYLCASSLVYRDYEQYFGPGTRLTVT.

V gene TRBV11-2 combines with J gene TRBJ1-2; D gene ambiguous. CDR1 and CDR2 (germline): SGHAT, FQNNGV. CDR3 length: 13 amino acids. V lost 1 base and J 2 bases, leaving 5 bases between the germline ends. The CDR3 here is CASSLGVNYGYTF. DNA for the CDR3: TGTGCCAGCAGCTTAGGCGTGAACTATGGCTACACCTTC.